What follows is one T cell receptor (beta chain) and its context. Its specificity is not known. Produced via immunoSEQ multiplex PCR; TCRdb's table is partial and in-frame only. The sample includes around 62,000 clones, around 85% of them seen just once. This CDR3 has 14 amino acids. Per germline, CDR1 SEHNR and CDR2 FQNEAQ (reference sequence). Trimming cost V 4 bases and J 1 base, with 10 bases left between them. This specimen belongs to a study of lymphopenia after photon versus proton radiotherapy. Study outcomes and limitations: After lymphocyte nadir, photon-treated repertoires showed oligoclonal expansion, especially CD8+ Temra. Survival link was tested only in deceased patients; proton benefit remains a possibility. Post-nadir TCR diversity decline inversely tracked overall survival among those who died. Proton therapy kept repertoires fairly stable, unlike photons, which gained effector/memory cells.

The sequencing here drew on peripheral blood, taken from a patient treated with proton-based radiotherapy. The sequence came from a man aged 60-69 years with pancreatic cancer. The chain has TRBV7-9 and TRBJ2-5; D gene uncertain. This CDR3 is CASSSTSFQETQYF. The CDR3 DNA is TGTGCCAGCAGCTCCACCAGCTTCCAAGAGACCCAGTACTTC.